These 11 T cell receptor beta chains came from one sample sequenced in a study of blood T cell repertoires in COVID-19. Profiling relied on immunoSEQ multiplex PCR, and the TCRdb table lists in-frame clones only, not all of them. The table shows 280,000 or so clones, with nearly 90% occurring only once. Sequencing used peripheral blood. The receptors come from a man aged 18 to 29 with active or convalescent COVID-19.

The rearrangement uses TRBV4-1 and TRBJ2-5; D is possibly TRBD2 (6 bases). Trimming left V 3 bases short and J 5 bases short, with 16 bases between. CDR1 MGHRA and CDR2 YSYEKL come from the germline V gene. There are 15 residues in the CDR3. DNA for the CDR3: TGCGCCAGCAGCCACCCCGGACTAACCCGGGAGACCCAGTACTTC. Translation gives CASSHPGLTRETQYF.

The chain employs TRBV7-3 and TRBJ2-3; TRBD2 is a possible D gene (5 bases). V was shortened by 5 bases and J by 6 bases, with 12 bases between the two germline ends. CDR1 is SGHTA, CDR2 FQGTGA, per germline. The CDR3 extends over 13 amino acids. The CDR3 coding sequence is TGTGCCAGCAGCCCTCGGGCGGGCGATACGCAGTATTTT. The encoded protein is CASSPRAGDTQYF.

This clone was detected only a few times. DNA for the CDR3: TGTGCCAGCTCACCAGGACAGGGGTTCAACTATGGCTACACCTTC. The encoded protein is CASSPGQGFNYGYTF. The chain carries TRBV18 and TRBJ1-2; TRBD1 aligns across 9 bases. The germline gives CDR1 KGHSH, CDR2 LQKENI. The CDR3 runs to 15 residues. V lost 2 bases to trimming and J lost 2 bases; unmatched junction nucleotides: 3.

The V gene is TRBV4-1, the J gene TRBJ2-7; the D gene is possibly TRBD1 (5 bases). The ends were cut back, 0 bases at V and 2 bases at J, with 26 bases in the middle. Germline CDR1 is MGHRA and CDR2 is YSYEKL. The CDR3 extends over 20 amino acids. The CDR3 bases are TGCGCCAGCAGCCAAGACTTCGTACCGCGTAGGGGTGCTTATGCCTACGAGCAGTACTTC. Amino acid sequence: CASSQDFVPRRGAYAYEQYF.

Comments on this clone: Within the sample, other DNA sequences also encode this same CDR3. This chain connects TRBV5-4 to TRBJ2-7; 8 bases are a match to TRBD1. The junction had 2 bases not matched to a gene; V was cut back by 3 bases and J by 3 bases. Germline V gene data show CDR1 as SGHNT and CDR2 as YYREEE (reference sequence). The CDR3 runs 13 residues. CDR3 nucleotides: TGTGCCAGCAGCTCTGGACAGGGCTACGAGCAGTACTTC. Amino acids: CASSSGQGYEQYF.

The chain joins TRBV7-9 to TRBJ1-3; no firm D call. The germline V gene encodes CDR1 SEHNR and CDR2 FQNEAQ (reference sequence). Trimming removed 2 bases from V and 4 bases from J, with 9 bases in between. This CDR3 spans 14 amino acids. CDR3 DNA sequence: TGTGCCAGCAGCTTAATGGCAGGAGGAAACACCATATATTTT. It encodes CASSLMAGGNTIYF.

This chain joins TRBV7-9 and TRBJ2-7; no reliable D call. The germline V gene has CDR1 SEHNR and CDR2 FQNEAQ (reference sequence). V gave up 5 bases and J gave up 0 bases, with 8 bases separating them. The CDR3 runs 13 residues. The DNA for the CDR3 is TGTGCCAGCAGCACGATGAGCTCCTACGAGCAGTACTTC. Its translation is CASSTMSSYEQYF.

The chain links TRBV6-2 or TRBV6-3 to TRBJ2-5; D possibly corresponds to TRBD1 (6 bases). This CDR3 is built from 14 residues. V was shortened by 0 bases and J by 2 bases, with 7 bases between the two germline ends. Germline V gene lookup returns CDR1 MNHEY and CDR2 SVGEGT. CDR3 region: CASSYSDRQETQYF. CDR3 nucleotide sequence: TGTGCCAGCAGTTACTCGGACAGACAAGAGACCCAGTACTTC.

The chain is built from TRBV4-1 and TRBJ1-1, with TRBD1 matching 7 bases. The CDR3 is 14 residues long. Germline-derived CDR1 and CDR2 are MGHRA and YSYEKL. The J segment lost 11 bases and the V segment lost 4 bases, leaving 13 bases of the junction unmatched. CDR3 sequence reads: CASSPTGTATAAFF. CDR3 nucleotides: TGCGCCAGCAGCCCTACCGGGACAGCCACCGCGGCTTTCTTT.

The chain joins TRBV5-8 to TRBJ1-4, with a possible D match to TRBD1 (6 bases). The CDR3 is 15 residues long. CDR1 is SGHTS and CDR2 is YDEGEE in the germline V gene. V was clipped by 4 bases and J by 3 bases, with 13 bases between them. The CDR3 coding sequence is TGTGCCAGCAGCCCAGTGGGGGCGGCTAATGAAAAACTGTTTTTT. This codes for CASSPVGAANEKLFF. Full variable domain (outside the CDR3, taken from reference TRBV5-8 and TRBJ1-4): EAGVTQSPTHLIKTRGQQATLRCSPISGHTSVYWYQQALGLGLQFLLWYDEGEERNRGNFPPRFSGRQFPNYSSELNVNALELEDSALYLCASSPVGAANEKLFFGSGTQLSVL.

The chain employs TRBV6-1 and TRBJ2-3; D might be TRBD2 (5 bases). The CDR3 extends over 16 amino acids. V lost 3 bases and J 0 bases, leaving 13 bases between the germline ends. Germline lookup yields CDR1 MNHNS and CDR2 SASEGT. The CDR3 spells CASSDIMRASTDTQYF. The CDR3 nucleotides read TGTGCCAGCAGTGATATAATGCGGGCGAGCACAGATACGCAGTATTTT.